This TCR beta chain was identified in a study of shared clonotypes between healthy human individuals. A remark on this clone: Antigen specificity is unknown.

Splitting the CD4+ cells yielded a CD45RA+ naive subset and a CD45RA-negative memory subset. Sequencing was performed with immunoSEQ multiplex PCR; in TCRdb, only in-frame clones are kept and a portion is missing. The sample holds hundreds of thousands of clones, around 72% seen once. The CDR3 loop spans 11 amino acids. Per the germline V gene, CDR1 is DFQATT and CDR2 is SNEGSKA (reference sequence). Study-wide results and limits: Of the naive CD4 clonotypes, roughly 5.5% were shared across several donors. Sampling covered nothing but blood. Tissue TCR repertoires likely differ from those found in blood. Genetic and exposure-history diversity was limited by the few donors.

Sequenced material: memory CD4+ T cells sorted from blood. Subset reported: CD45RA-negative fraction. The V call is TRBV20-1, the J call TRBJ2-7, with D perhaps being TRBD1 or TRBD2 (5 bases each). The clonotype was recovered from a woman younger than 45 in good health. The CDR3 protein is CRLGDGYEQYF. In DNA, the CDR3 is TGCAGGCTAGGGGACGGCTACGAGCAGTACTTC.